This TCR beta chain was recorded in a study of blood T cells in healthy people across ages. For this clonotype: Antigen specificity is unknown.

Study-wide points: Aged donors had fewer naive CD4+ cells and lower diversity than long-lived donors. A strong correlation was seen between TCR beta diversity and naive T cell percentage. Estimates of diversity drawn from one million T cells were considered underestimates.

Extracted total RNA amounted to at least 5.5 micrograms for each sample. A second PCR of 7 to 11 cycles used a sample-barcoded 5' primer and a J-beta primer mix. TCRdb processed the 5' RACE reads anew with MiXCR; each CDR3 protein has one entry. This sample has just over 800,000 distinct CDR3 sequences; around 68% occur once, and the top ten carry approximately 30%. Germline V gene data show CDR1 as SQVTM and CDR2 as ANQGSEA. This CDR3 region has 13 residues. This chain connects TRBV29-1 to TRBJ2-5, with D possibly matching TRBD2 (5 bases). Judging by the DNA end, TRBJ2-7 fits better; the J call may be wrong. The material sequenced was blood. This TCR came from a man younger than 45 in good health. CDR3 residues: CSAQRTPEDEQYF. The CDR3 nucleotides are TGCAGCGCCCAGCGGACGCCTGAGGACGAGCAGTACTTC.